This TCR beta chain was sequenced for a study of tumor-infiltrating lymphocytes in primary liver carcinoma. Study details: Resection treated the patients' primary liver carcinoma. The patient population consisted of men and women between 30 and 69 years of age. Sample yields of productive TCRbeta reads, ranging from roughly 3.5 to 8 million, were similar across tissue types.

CDR3 size: 14 residues. Out of unsorted whole blood came the blood RNA, and germline DNA was extracted as well. Starting material of about 0.45 ug total RNA yielded TCR beta cDNA via a constant-region primer. Nested multiplex PCR, run for three rounds with slightly modified ARM-PCR, yielded TCR beta libraries. A C-beta reverse primer was combined with TRBV1-TRBV30 forward primers in the first two PCR rounds, and each round had roughly 11 cycles. MiXCR, applied by TCRdb to the multiplex PCR reads, yields one record per CDR3 protein. Of about 320,000 distinct CDR3 sequences detected, 65% appear once; the ten largest clones hold about 9.4%. On this clonotype: A much larger clone differs from this one at a single base, so this may be a read error.

The genes are TRBV12-3 or TRBV12-4 and TRBJ1-3, with TRBD1 as a possible D gene (5 bases). The sequence was collected from a middle-aged man with primary liver carcinoma and hepatitis B virus infection. The sequenced material came from peripheral blood. In nucleotides, the CDR3 is TGTACCAGCAGTTTCGCAGGGATTGGAAACACCATATATTTT. It specifies CTSSFAGIGNTIYF.